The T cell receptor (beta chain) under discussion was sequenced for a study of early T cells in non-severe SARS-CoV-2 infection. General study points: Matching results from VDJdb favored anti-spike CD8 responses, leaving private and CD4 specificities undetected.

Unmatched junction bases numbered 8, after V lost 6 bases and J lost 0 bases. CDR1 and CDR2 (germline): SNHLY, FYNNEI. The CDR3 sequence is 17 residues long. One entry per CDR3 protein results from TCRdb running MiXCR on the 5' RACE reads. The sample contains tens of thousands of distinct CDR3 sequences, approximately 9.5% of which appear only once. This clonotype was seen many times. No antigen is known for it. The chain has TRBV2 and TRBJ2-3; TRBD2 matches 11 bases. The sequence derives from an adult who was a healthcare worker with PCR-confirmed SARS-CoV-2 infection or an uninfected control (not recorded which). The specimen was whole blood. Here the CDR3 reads CASRAGLADASTDTQYF. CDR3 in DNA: TGTGCCAGCAGGGCGGGACTAGCGGATGCTAGCACAGATACGCAGTATTTT. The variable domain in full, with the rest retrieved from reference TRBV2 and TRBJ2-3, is EPEVTQTPSHQVTQMGQEVILRCVPISNHLYFYWYRQILGQKVEFLVSFYNNEISEKSEIFDDQFSVERPDGSNFTLKIRSTKLEDSAMYFCASRAGLADASTDTQYFGPGTRLTVL.